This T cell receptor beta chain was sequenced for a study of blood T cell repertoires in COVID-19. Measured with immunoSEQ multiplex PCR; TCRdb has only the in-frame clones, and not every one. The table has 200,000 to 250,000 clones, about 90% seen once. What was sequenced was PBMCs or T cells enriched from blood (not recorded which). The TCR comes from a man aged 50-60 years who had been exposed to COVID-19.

The chain's CDR3 is CASSSLAGVSTDTQYF. DNA for the CDR3: TGTGCCAGCAGCTCTCTCGCCGGGGTTAGCACAGATACGCAGTATTTT. The rearrangement links TRBV7-3 to TRBJ2-3; TRBD2 might be the D (5 bases). V was shortened by 4 bases and J by 0 bases, with 14 bases between the two germline ends. In germline, CDR1 is SGHTA, CDR2 FQGTGA. The CDR3 sequence is 16 residues long.